This TCR beta chain appears in the sequencing data of a study of T cell clonality in common variable immunodeficiency. Study observations and caveats: Fewer TCRbeta clones were shared among CVID subjects than controls. Compared with healthy controls, CVID subjects showed increased TCRbeta clonality, mostly in about a third. T cell subpopulation sequencing would be needed to explain CVID clonality.

The V gene's germline CDR1 is GTSNPN and CDR2 SVGIG (reference sequence). Trimming shortened V by 1 base and J by 2 bases, and 6 bases separated the two germline ends. The length of the CDR3 is 12 residues. This clone was counted many times. The target antigen is unknown. The sequenced fragment ends 3 residues before the CDR3 boundary, so the rest is inferred from the germline J gene. Equal genomic DNA amounts from CVID and control samples were sequenced. Produced via immunoSEQ multiplex PCR; TCRdb's table is partial and in-frame only. Singletons are absent from the sample, which has tens of thousands of clones.

The sequence derives from a person between 18 and 75 years old in good health. The V call is TRBV30, the J call TRBJ2-7; D unresolved. Sequencing was carried out using peripheral blood mononuclear cells. CDR3 sequence reads: CAWSEHPYEQYF. The CDR3 bases that were read are TGTGCCTGGAGTGAACACCCCTACGAG.